The entry that follows covers one TCR beta chain sequence. What it binds is unknown. The record originates from a study of T-cell memory formation after mild COVID-19. CDR1 and CDR2 from the germline V gene are SNHLY and FYNNEI. This CDR3 region has 15 residues. V lost 1 base and J lost 3, with 10 bases in between. Each CDR3 protein gets one entry after TCRdb re-called the 5' RACE reads with MiXCR. The profile shows 340,000 or so distinct CDR3 sequences, 13% of them singletons. Regarding the study as a whole: CD8+ contracting clones occupied EMRA, while CD4+ ones occupied mainly CM and EM.

The chain links TRBV2 to TRBJ2-1, with D perhaps given as TRBD1 or TRBD2 (5 bases each). The material sequenced was PBMCs or a T cell subset sorted from them (not recorded which). The TCR originated in a man between 18 and 29 years old who had mild COVID-19 (a few samples of this study predate the infection). Cell type and time point are not known. DNA of the CDR3: TGTGCCAGCAGTGAAGGGGGGATCGGCTACAATGAGCAGTTCTTC. Translation: CASSEGGIGYNEQFF.